Presented here are 10 T cell receptor beta chains from one specimen sequenced in a study of monozygotic twins with cystic fibrosis. Measured with immunoSEQ multiplex PCR; TCRdb has only the in-frame clones, and not every one. This table holds about 32,000 clones, roughly 90% found once. Material for sequencing was blood. The receptor set was obtained from a girl aged 2-10 years with cystic fibrosis.

This clone occurred once. This chain links TRBV11-3 with TRBJ2-7; D not resolved. This CDR3 comprises 13 residues. Trimming took off 3 bases at V and 3 bases at J, with 9 bases between the two ends. Germline CDR1 is SGHNT and CDR2 is YENEEA. The CDR3 DNA follows: TGTGCCAGCAGCTTGGGAACTCACTACGAGCAGTACTTC. Translated, it gives CASSLGTHYEQYF.

The rearrangement joins TRBV6-1 to TRBJ2-7; D may correspond to TRBD1 or TRBD2 (6 bases each). The length of the CDR3 is 15 residues. V was cut by 2 bases and J by 5 bases, with 16 bases left in between. Germline V gene lookup returns CDR1 MNHNS and CDR2 SASEGT. In nucleotides, the CDR3 is TGTGCCAGCAGTGAATCGGAGGGGGGTGCCCACGAGCAGTACTTC. This codes for CASSESEGGAHEQYF.

The chain has TRBV6-1 and TRBJ1-2; D is undetermined. From germline, CDR1 is MNHNS and CDR2 SASEGT. Trimming cost V 3 bases and J 1 base, with 15 bases left between them. The CDR3 runs 16 residues. The CDR3 region is CASSEFSRGSNYGYTF. As DNA, the CDR3 is TGTGCCAGCAGTGAGTTTAGTCGGGGAAGTAACTATGGCTACACCTTC.

The gene calls are TRBV5-6 and TRBJ1-2; 7 bases align to TRBD1. This CDR3 comprises 15 residues. CDR1 is SGHDT and CDR2 is YYEEEE in the germline V gene. The J segment lost 5 bases and the V segment lost 1 base, leaving 8 bases of the junction unmatched. The CDR3 sequence is CASSLMGQRDYGYTF. The CDR3, as DNA: TGTGCCAGCAGCTTGATGGGACAGCGAGATTATGGCTACACCTTC.

The chain is built from TRBV7-9 and TRBJ2-1; TRBD2 matches at 12 bases. From germline, CDR1 is SEHNR and CDR2 FQNEAQ (reference sequence). This CDR3 is built from 14 residues. The ends lost 10 bases at V and 7 bases at J; junction bases unmatched: 8. The CDR3 DNA sequence: TGTGCCATTACGACTAGCGGGAGTACGAATGAGCAGTTCTTC. This sequence encodes CAITTSGSTNEQFF.

The chain uses TRBV23-1 and TRBJ2-1, with a weak D call TRBD1 (5 bases). TRBV23-1 falls under the ORF class, with uncertain function. V lost 10 bases to trimming and J lost 10 bases, with 29 bases between them. This CDR3 contains 16 residues. The CDR3 protein is CATRRLLVCGADEQFF. The CDR3 bases are TGCGCCACCCGAAGATTATTGGTGTGTGGGGCGGACGAGCAGTTCTTC.

This chain connects TRBV7-2 to TRBJ2-1; D is perhaps TRBD2 (5 bases). Deletions cut 5 bases from V and 6 bases from J, with 17 bases between. CDR1 and CDR2 (germline): SGHTA, FQGNSA. The CDR3 is 15 residues long. This CDR3 is CASSQLDATLNEQFF. In DNA, the CDR3 is TGTGCCAGCAGCCAACTAGACGCGACCCTCAATGAGCAGTTCTTC. Looking up the rest from reference TRBV7-2 and TRBJ2-1 gives the full variable domain: GAGVSQSPSNKVTEKGKDVELRCDPISGHTALYWYRQSLGQGLEFLIYFQGNSAPDKSGLPSDRFSAERTGGSVSTLTIQRTQQEDSAVYLCASSQLDATLNEQFFGPGTRLTVL.

The chain combines TRBV28 with TRBJ2-7; D possibly matches TRBD1 or TRBD2 (6 bases each). CDR3 size: 11 residues. Germline CDR1 reads MDHEN; CDR2 reads SYDVKM. V was clipped by 9 bases and J by 6 bases, with 12 bases between them. CDR3 DNA sequence: TGTGCCAGTAAAGGGGGGCTCGAGCAGTACTTC. Translated: CASKGGLEQYF.

The chain couples TRBV5-5 to TRBJ1-4; 10 positions agree with TRBD1. Per germline, CDR1 SGHKS and CDR2 YYEKEE (reference sequence). J was trimmed by 7 bases and V by 4 bases; bases with no gene match: 10. The CDR3 totals 16 residues. The CDR3 loop reads CASSPRRTGGSEKLFF. The CDR3, as DNA: TGTGCCAGCAGCCCCCGCCGGACAGGGGGGAGTGAAAAACTGTTTTTT.

The V gene is TRBV6-1, the J gene TRBJ2-3; the match to TRBD1 covers 10 bases. V gave up 3 bases and J gave up 2 bases; unmatched junction bases: 2. The CDR3 is made up of 15 amino acids. Germline CDR1 and CDR2: MNHNS and SASEGT. As DNA, the CDR3 is TGTGCCAGCAGTGACGGGACAGGGGACACAGATACGCAGTATTTT. This encodes CASSDGTGDTDTQYF.